Shown below are 28 T cell receptor beta chains from a single sample sequenced in a study of OX40 agonist ivuxolimab in advanced cancers. Sequenced by immunoSEQ multiplex PCR; TCRdb stores in-frame clones only, minus some. Among 15,000 to 20,000 clones, more than 60% were seen once, and the ten largest hold 33%. The material was CD4+ or CD8+ T cells sorted from blood, obtained in a trial of the OX40 agonist ivuxolimab. The source of these receptors is an adult with an advanced solid tumor such as melanoma, head and neck, liver or kidney cancer.

This clone was seen a few times. V is TRBV9 and J is TRBJ2-1; 11 bases fit TRBD2. Trimming took 7 bases from V and 9 from J; bases not matched to a gene: 6. Germline V gives CDR1 SGDLS, CDR2 YYNGEE. The CDR3 sequence is 13 residues long. CDR3: CASSSGGYGEQFF. The CDR3 nucleotides read TGTGCCAGCTCTAGCGGGGGGTACGGTGAGCAGTTCTTC.

The chain links TRBV19 to TRBJ1-2; D remains ambiguous. Germline V gives CDR1 LNHDA, CDR2 SQIVND (reference sequence). CDR3 size: 12 residues. The ends were cut back, 1 base at V and 3 bases at J, with 3 bases in the middle. DNA of the CDR3: TGTGCCAGTAGTATAGGAGACTATGGCTACACCTTC. Amino acids: CASSIGDYGYTF.

The chain couples TRBV7-2 to TRBJ2-7; D gene uncertain. V was cut by 3 bases and J by 4 bases, with 13 bases left in between. The CDR3 runs to 14 residues. The V gene's germline CDR1 is SGHTA and CDR2 FQGNSA. The CDR3 DNA sequence: TGTGCCAGCAGCTTTTCCGGCCCTTTGTACGAGCAGTACTTC. This codes for CASSFSGPLYEQYF.

In this sample, this clone turned up once. V and J are TRBV28 and TRBJ1-1; the match to TRBD1 covers 9 bases. Per germline, CDR1 MDHEN and CDR2 SYDVKM. V lost 8 bases to trimming and J lost 3 bases; unmatched junction nucleotides: 4. The CDR3 loop spans 13 amino acids. CDR3 loop: CASRDRGYTEAFF. The CDR3 DNA reads TGTGCCAGCCGTGACAGGGGGTACACTGAAGCTTTCTTT.

J is TRBJ1-2 and V is TRBV5-6; D remains unclear. V dropped 4 bases and J dropped 4 bases, with 11 bases sitting between them. The CDR3 is 13 residues long. The germline gives CDR1 SGHDT, CDR2 YYEEEE. In DNA, the CDR3 is TGTGCCAGCAGCGCGCAAGAAAGCTATGGCTACACCTTC. It translates to CASSAQESYGYTF.

This rearrangement joins TRBV28 to TRBJ2-3; either TRBD1 or TRBD2 may fit D (5 bases each). Trimming took off 5 bases at V and 3 bases at J, with 18 bases between the two ends. Germline lookup yields CDR1 MDHEN and CDR2 SYDVKM. This CDR3 is built from 16 residues. CDR3 in DNA: TGTGCCAGCAGTCCCAAACAGGTACGGGGAACAGATACGCAGTATTTT. Amino acids: CASSPKQVRGTDTQYF.

This chain's CDR3 is CASSLKGNQETQYF. Written as DNA, the CDR3 is TGTGCCAGCAGCTTAAAGGGGAATCAAGAGACCCAGTACTTC. This chain links TRBV13 with TRBJ2-5, with D possibly matching TRBD1 (5 bases). Germline V CDR1 and CDR2: PRHDT, FYEKMQ (reference sequence). The CDR3 extends over 14 amino acids. Trimming stripped 2 bases from V and 2 bases from J, with 9 bases between.

This rearrangement joins TRBV6-6 to TRBJ1-2, with D perhaps matching TRBD1 (5 bases). Germline V CDR1 and CDR2: MNHNY, SVGAGI (reference sequence). Trimming left V 0 bases short and J 1 base short, with 6 bases between. The CDR3 is made up of 14 amino acids. CDR3 in DNA: TGTGCCAGCAGTTACTCCGACAGTAACTATGGCTACACCTTC. This translates into CASSYSDSNYGYTF.

V gene TRBV19 combines with J gene TRBJ2-1; D unclear. The CDR3 totals 14 residues. Germline V lookup: CDR1 LNHDA, CDR2 SQIVND (reference sequence). V was trimmed by 6 bases and J by 0 bases, leaving 9 bases between them. The CDR3 is CASRDISSYNEQFF. Written as DNA, the CDR3 is TGTGCCAGTAGAGACATATCCTCCTACAATGAGCAGTTCTTC.

The chain links TRBV13 to TRBJ1-1, with D hard to call. The CDR3 runs to 15 residues. Germline V gene sequence: CDR1 PRHDT, CDR2 FYEKMQ (reference sequence). The germline V and J ends were trimmed by 7 bases and 0 bases, with 15 bases remaining between them. The CDR3 loop is CASILLLGMNTEAFF. DNA of the CDR3: TGTGCCAGCATCCTCCTCCTAGGGATGAACACTGAAGCTTTCTTT.

In this sample, this clone turned up a few times. The V call is TRBV6-5, the J call TRBJ1-6, with a possible D match to TRBD1 (6 bases). V was pared by 8 bases and J by 9 bases, with 11 bases between. CDR3 length: 12 amino acids. CDR1 and CDR2 (germline): MNHEY, SVGAGI. The DNA of the CDR3 is TGTGCCAGCTCCTCACAGGGTTCACCCCTCCACTTT. Residues: CASSSQGSPLHF.

The chain recombines TRBV27 with TRBJ2-5; D gene ambiguous. V shed 5 bases and J shed 0 bases, with 7 bases lying between them. This CDR3 is built from 13 residues. Germline values: CDR1 MNHEY, CDR2 SMNVEV (reference sequence). This chain's CDR3 is CASSPPYQETQYF. In DNA, the CDR3 is TGTGCCAGCAGTCCCCCTTACCAAGAGACCCAGTACTTC.

This chain uses TRBV10-1 with TRBJ2-7; the match to TRBD1 covers 8 bases. The V gene's germline CDR1 is WNHNN and CDR2 SYGVQD (reference sequence). The CDR3 sequence is 16 residues long. Germline trimming cut 6 bases from V and 5 bases from J; bases unmatched to any gene: 15. The CDR3 loop reads CASSSGTGVQGDEQYF. In DNA form, the CDR3 reads TGCGCCAGCAGCTCCGGGACAGGAGTCCAAGGAGACGAGCAGTACTTC.

The V call is TRBV4-1, the J call TRBJ2-1; 7 nucleotides agree with TRBD2. Germline CDR1 MGHRA, CDR2 YSYEKL. This CDR3 comprises 15 residues. Germline trimming cut 1 base from V and 3 bases from J; bases unmatched to any gene: 3. This CDR3 is CASSQAWGGYNEQFF. CDR3 coding DNA: TGCGCCAGCAGCCAAGCCTGGGGGGGCTACAATGAGCAGTTCTTC.

The CDR3 DNA follows: TGTGCCAGTAGTGTCGGGACTAGAGGAGAGAGCTCCTACGAGCAGTACTTC. It codes for CASSVGTRGESSYEQYF. The chain combines TRBV19 with TRBJ2-7, with 8 bases fitting TRBD2. The CDR3 has 17 residues. Unmatched junction bases numbered 12, after V lost 5 bases and J lost 0 bases. From germline, CDR1 is LNHDA and CDR2 SQIVND (reference sequence).

The chain joins TRBV19 to TRBJ2-2; D perhaps matches TRBD1 (6 bases). The V and J ends lost 3 bases and 4 bases respectively, with 12 bases between them. Germline lookup yields CDR1 LNHDA and CDR2 SQIVND (reference sequence). CDR3 length: 15 residues. The CDR3 region has the DNA TGTGCCAGTAGTATCTGGGACACCAGCACCGGGGAGCTGTTTTTT. Amino acids: CASSIWDTSTGELFF.

This clone has just a few counts. J is TRBJ2-1 and V is TRBV7-9, with a tentative D call TRBD2 (5 bases). CDR3 size: 13 residues. From germline, CDR1 is SEHNR and CDR2 FQNEAQ (reference sequence). V gave up 7 bases and J gave up 6 bases, with 13 bases separating them. The CDR3: CASIPRRGNEQFF. In nucleotides, the CDR3 is TGTGCCAGCATCCCCCGCCGGGGCAATGAGCAGTTCTTC.

This clone has more than one count but fewer than ten. The chain has TRBV28 and TRBJ2-1; tentatively, D is TRBD1 (5 bases). CDR1 is MDHEN, CDR2 SYDVKM, per germline. V lost 4 bases to trimming and J lost 4 bases, with 8 bases between them. CDR3 length: 13 amino acids. The CDR3 here is CASSYDSYNEQFF. DNA of the CDR3: TGTGCCAGCAGTTATGACAGTTACAATGAGCAGTTCTTC.

The rearrangement links TRBV6-6 to TRBJ2-7; D may be TRBD2 (6 bases). Germline assignment: CDR1 MNHNY and CDR2 SVGAGI (reference sequence). V was cut by 6 bases and J by 2 bases, with 14 bases left in between. There are 14 residues in the CDR3. The CDR3 protein is CASSDRDSTYEQYF. The CDR3 coding sequence is TGTGCCAGCAGCGACCGGGACTCGACCTACGAGCAGTACTTC.

This clone is classed as medium-sized. This chain joins TRBV4-1 and TRBJ2-7; D gene uncertain. V was cut by 1 base and J by 2 bases, with 9 bases left in between. Germline V gives CDR1 MGHRA, CDR2 YSYEKL. This CDR3 has 14 residues. The CDR3 DNA reads TGCGCCAGCAGCCAAGTCAGCAAACCCTACGAGCAGTACTTC. It yields the protein CASSQVSKPYEQYF.

The chain is built from TRBV11-2 and TRBJ2-7, with D tentatively TRBD1 (6 bases). The germline gives CDR1 SGHAT, CDR2 FQNNGV. This CDR3 region has 16 residues. The ends were cut back, 2 bases at V and 5 bases at J, with 19 bases in the middle. Here the CDR3 reads CASSLTPGHLGHEQYF. The CDR3 nucleotides are TGTGCCAGCAGCTTAACCCCGGGACATCTAGGGCACGAGCAGTACTTC.

DNA of the CDR3: TGTGCCTTTGGCGGACGGCTGAACACTGAAGCTTTCTTT. Amino acid sequence: CAFGGRLNTEAFF. The chain has TRBV30 and TRBJ1-1; D is unresolved. Germline V gene sequence: CDR1 GTSNPN, CDR2 SVGIG (reference sequence). V dropped 7 bases and J dropped 0 bases, with 12 bases sitting between them. The CDR3 sequence is 13 residues long.

This clone has a single count. As DNA, the CDR3 is TGCGCCAGTCTTGAGACACCCATGAACACTGAAGCTTTCTTT. Its protein is CASLETPMNTEAFF. The chain recombines TRBV5-1 with TRBJ1-1; D is unresolved. V lost 8 bases and J lost 0, with 14 bases in between. The germline gives CDR1 SGHRS, CDR2 YFSETQ. The CDR3 runs 14 residues. The full variable domain, with the rest looked up from reference TRBV5-1 and TRBJ1-1, is KAGVTQTPRYLIKTRGQQVTLSCSPISGHRSVSWYQQTPGQGLQFLFEYFSETQRNKGNFPGRFSGRQFSNSRSEMNVSTLELGDSALYLCASLETPMNTEAFFGQGTRLTVV.

The CDR3 coding sequence is TGTGCCAGCCTGGGCGGTAACACCGGGGAGCTGTTTTTT. It codes for CASLGGNTGELFF. The chain recombines TRBV6-5 with TRBJ2-2; no clear D gene. Trimming cost V 8 bases and J 2 bases, with 9 bases left between them. The CDR3 loop spans 13 amino acids. From germline, CDR1 is MNHEY and CDR2 SVGAGI.

CDR3 bases: TGTGCCAGCAGTTACAGGGGTACAGATACGCAGTATTTT. It specifies CASSYRGTDTQYF. V is TRBV6-5 and J is TRBJ2-3; weak D call: TRBD1 (5 bases). Germline values: CDR1 MNHEY, CDR2 SVGAGI. This CDR3 is built from 13 residues. V lost 2 bases, J lost 3 bases, and 6 bases lay in between.

The CDR3 region is CASSSGTVREAFF. The CDR3 DNA is TGTGCCAGCAGTTCCGGGACAGTGAGGGAAGCTTTCTTT. This chain links TRBV6-5 with TRBJ1-1; TRBD1 agrees at 7 bases. After removal of 4 bases from V and 8 bases from J, the junction contained 7 bases not matched to a gene. The CDR3 has 13 residues. Germline CDR1 is MNHEY and CDR2 is SVGAGI.

The V gene is TRBV5-1, the J gene TRBJ2-7; D could derive from TRBD1 or TRBD2 (5 bases each). The CDR3 totals 15 residues. V gave up 1 base and J gave up 5 bases, with 16 bases separating them. CDR1 is SGHRS and CDR2 is YFSETQ in the germline V gene. The CDR3 protein is CASSLYGGDRDEQYF. CDR3 in DNA: TGCGCCAGCAGCTTGTATGGGGGAGATAGGGACGAGCAGTACTTC.

The rearrangement links TRBV7-9 to TRBJ2-7; D gene uncertain. The CDR3 totals 16 residues. The germline V gene encodes CDR1 SEHNR and CDR2 FQNEAQ (reference sequence). The V end lost 0 bases, the J end lost 0 bases, and 12 bases lay between the germline ends. This CDR3 reads CASSLARGKGSYEQYF. The CDR3 region has the DNA TGTGCCAGCAGCTTAGCACGTGGAAAAGGCTCCTACGAGCAGTACTTC.